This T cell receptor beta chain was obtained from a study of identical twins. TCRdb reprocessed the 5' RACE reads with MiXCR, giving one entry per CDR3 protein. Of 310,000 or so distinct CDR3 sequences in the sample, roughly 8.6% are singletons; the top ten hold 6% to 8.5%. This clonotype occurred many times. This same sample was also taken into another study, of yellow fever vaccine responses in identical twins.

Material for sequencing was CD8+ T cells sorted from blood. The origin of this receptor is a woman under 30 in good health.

CDR3 nucleotide sequence: TGCGCCAGCAGCTTGGTGGGCAGGGAGAACACTGAAGCTTTCTTT. This codes for CASSLVGRENTEAFF. The V gene is TRBV5-1, the J gene TRBJ1-1; TRBD1 might be the D (5 bases). Between the trimmed V and J ends, which lost 0 bases and 1 base, there was a span of 10 bases. CDR1 and CDR2 (germline): SGHRS, YFSETQ. The CDR3 is 15 residues long.